Listed below are T cell receptor beta chains from one sample, sequenced in a study of naive and memory T cell subsets. TCRdb re-called the UMI-ligation and nested PCR reads through MiXCR, storing one row per CDR3 protein. The sample shows roughly 40,000 distinct CDR3 sequences, more than 10% of them seen only once. The specimen sequenced was effector memory CD4+ T cells from blood. The receptors were gathered from a human donor in good health. Both conserved end residues are part of each CDR3. Fields, in order: CDR3 length, J gene, V gene, clone size, D gene, CDR3 protein, CDR3 DNA. D genes are given only for firm matches. Not all rows give a size; the values are once, few, many and, for expanded clones, a class.

12 TRBJ2-7 TRBV29-1 many - CSVVLQAEEQYF TGCAGCGTTGTTCTGCAAGCGGAGGAGCAGTACTTC
14 TRBJ1-3 TRBV5-1 many - CASSLRDTGNTIYF TGCGCCAGCAGCTTGCGGGACACTGGAAACACCATATATTTT
13 TRBJ1-5 TRBV24-1 - - CATSVESNREGHF TGTGCCACCAGTGTCGAATCGAACAGGGAGGGGCATTTT
14 TRBJ2-3 TRBV11-2 many - CASSPQFGTDTQYF TGTGCCAGCAGCCCGCAGTTTGGCACAGATACGCAGTATTTT
16 TRBJ2-7 TRBV18 many - CASSPSVSGGRDEQYF TGTGCCAGCTCACCCTCGGTTAGCGGCGGTAGGGACGAGCAGTACTTC
14 TRBJ2-2 TRBV20-1 - - CSATWGRVTGELFF TGCAGTGCGACCTGGGGGCGGGTAACCGGGGAGCTGTTTTTT
14 TRBJ2-6 TRBV29-1 many - CSVESGLGANVLTF TGCAGCGTTGAATCAGGGCTTGGGGCCAACGTCCTGACTTTC
14 TRBJ1-2 TRBV7-9 few TRBD1 CASSPGQGNYGYTF TGTGCCAGCAGCCCTGGACAGGGGAACTATGGCTACACCTTC
13 TRBJ2-7 TRBV20-1 few - CSAPQEPTYEQYF TGCAGTGCTCCCCAGGAGCCAACCTACGAGCAGTACTTC
13 TRBJ2-2 TRBV19 many - CASTHPNTGELFF TGTGCCAGTACACACCCGAACACCGGGGAGCTGTTTTTT
12 TRBJ2-7 TRBV28 many - CASSPRVHEQYF TGTGCCAGCAGTCCAAGGGTCCACGAGCAGTACTTC
13 TRBJ1-1 TRBV6-2/TRBV6-3 - - CASSFRTTVKAFF TGTGCCAGCAGCTTTAGGACGACGGTGAAGGCTTTCTTT
16 TRBJ2-7 TRBV20-1 - - CSATMLDLTSSYEQYF TGCAGTGCTACCATGCTCGATCTCACAAGCTCCTACGAGCAGTACTTC
12 TRBJ2-2 TRBV7-3 - - CASSPPTGELFF TGTGCCAGCAGCCCCCCCACCGGGGAGCTGTTTTTT
15 TRBJ2-1 TRBV28 - TRBD2 CASSLSGTSDTEQFF TGTGCCAGCAGTTTATCCGGGACTAGCGACACTGAGCAGTTCTTC
15 TRBJ2-7 TRBV7-2 few TRBD1 CASSLRGTGAYEQYF TGTGCCAGCAGCTTAAGGGGGACAGGGGCCTACGAGCAGTACTTC
14 TRBJ2-1 TRBV6-1 - TRBD2 CASSERLADGEQFF TGTGCCAGCAGTGAAAGACTAGCCGATGGTGAGCAGTTCTTC
14 TRBJ2-3 TRBV18 few - CASSPPSVADTQYF TGTGCCAGCTCACCACCGTCGGTGGCAGATACGCAGTATTTT
18 TRBJ2-7 TRBV7-6 few TRBD2 CASSPGGGLAGVVYEQYF TGTGCCAGCAGCCCAGGGGGGGGACTAGCGGGAGTGGTCTACGAGCAGTACTTC
13 TRBJ2-3 TRBV16 few TRBD1 CASSPQGADTQYF TGTGCCAGCAGCCCCCAGGGGGCGGATACGCAGTATTTT
13 TRBJ2-2 TRBV2 few - CASRRVITGELFF TGTGCCAGTCGACGAGTAATCACCGGGGAGCTGTTTTTT
15 TRBJ2-4 TRBV18 many TRBD1 CASSYDRGVKNIQYF TGTGCCAGCTCATACGACAGGGGAGTCAAAAACATTCAGTACTTC
14 TRBJ2-5 TRBV5-1 - - CASSSQGVRETQYF TGCGCCAGCAGCTCTCAGGGTGTCCGAGAGACCCAGTACTTC
17 TRBJ2-7 TRBV30 few TRBD2 CAWNPGLAPHYSYEQYF TGTGCCTGGAACCCGGGACTAGCGCCTCATTACTCCTACGAGCAGTACTTC
13 TRBJ2-5 TRBV5-1 few - CASSPDYGETQYF TGCGCCAGCAGCCCGGACTATGGAGAGACCCAGTACTTC
14 TRBJ1-2 TRBV4-2 few - CASSQDRRNYGYTF TGTGCCAGCAGCCAAGACCGCCGGAACTATGGCTACACCTTC
13 TRBJ2-3 TRBV7-2 many - CASSLSSADTQYF TGTGCCAGCAGCTTATCAAGTGCAGATACGCAGTATTTT
15 TRBJ2-2 TRBV27 many TRBD2 CASSFQSGTTGELFF TGTGCCAGCAGTTTCCAAAGCGGGACCACCGGGGAGCTGTTTTTT
19 TRBJ2-1 TRBV7-6 many TRBD2 CASSFLGFGLAGAVNEQFF TGTGCCAGCAGCTTCTTAGGTTTCGGGCTAGCGGGAGCGGTAAATGAGCAGTTCTTC
17 TRBJ2-1 TRBV7-3 many TRBD2 CASSLRGLAGGNNEQFF TGTGCCAGCAGCCTTCGGGGGCTAGCGGGAGGGAACAATGAGCAGTTCTTC
15 TRBJ2-7 TRBV5-4 medium-sized - CASSLAGTVSYEQYF TGTGCCAGCAGCTTAGCAGGGACTGTATCCTACGAGCAGTACTTC
14 TRBJ1-1 TRBV11-3 - - CASSPGGTNTEAFF TGTGCCAGCAGCCCCGGGGGGACGAACACTGAAGCTTTCTTT
14 TRBJ2-7 TRBV6-1 - TRBD2 CASTGLAGTYEQYF TGTGCCAGCACTGGACTAGCGGGAACCTACGAGCAGTACTTC
14 TRBJ2-3 TRBV20-1 - - CSAHPSVGTDTQYF TGCAGTGCCCATCCCAGCGTAGGCACAGATACGCAGTATTTT
15 TRBJ2-5 TRBV10-3 few TRBD2 CATRVERAGGETQYF TGTGCCACCCGAGTTGAACGAGCGGGAGGAGAGACCCAGTACTTC
17 TRBJ2-7 TRBV7-8 many TRBD1 CASSLPLRTGGLYEQYF TGTGCCAGCAGCTTACCCCTTCGGACAGGGGGCTTGTACGAGCAGTACTTC
17 TRBJ2-6 TRBV9 - TRBD1 CASSARTGSSGANVLTF TGTGCCAGCAGCGCCCGGACAGGAAGCTCTGGGGCCAACGTCCTGACTTTC
17 TRBJ2-1 TRBV20-1 few TRBD2 CSARMPAAGGTYNEQFF TGCAGTGCTAGAATGCCGGCAGCGGGAGGAACCTACAATGAGCAGTTCTTC
14 TRBJ2-5 TRBV29-1 - TRBD1 CSVSSGQGAWTQYF TGCAGCGTTTCCTCTGGACAGGGGGCTTGGACCCAGTACTTC
14 TRBJ1-5 TRBV5-1 - - CASSLGAGNQPQHF TGCGCCAGCAGCTTGGGAGCAGGAAATCAGCCCCAGCATTTT
16 TRBJ1-1 TRBV11-2 - - CASSYPTLGENTEAFF TGTGCCAGCAGCTACCCAACATTAGGGGAAAACACTGAAGCTTTCTTT
13 TRBJ2-5 TRBV29-1 many TRBD1 CSVERTGRETQYF TGCAGCGTTGAAAGGACAGGGCGGGAGACCCAGTACTTC
15 TRBJ1-6 TRBV6-6 few TRBD1 CASRATGVNNSPLHF TGTGCCAGCAGAGCGACAGGGGTCAACAATTCACCCCTCCACTTT
17 TRBJ2-3 TRBV6-2/TRBV6-3 few - CASSQPRSSGSQDTQYF TGTGCCAGCAGTCAACCTAGGTCGTCGGGATCGCAGGATACGCAGTATTTT